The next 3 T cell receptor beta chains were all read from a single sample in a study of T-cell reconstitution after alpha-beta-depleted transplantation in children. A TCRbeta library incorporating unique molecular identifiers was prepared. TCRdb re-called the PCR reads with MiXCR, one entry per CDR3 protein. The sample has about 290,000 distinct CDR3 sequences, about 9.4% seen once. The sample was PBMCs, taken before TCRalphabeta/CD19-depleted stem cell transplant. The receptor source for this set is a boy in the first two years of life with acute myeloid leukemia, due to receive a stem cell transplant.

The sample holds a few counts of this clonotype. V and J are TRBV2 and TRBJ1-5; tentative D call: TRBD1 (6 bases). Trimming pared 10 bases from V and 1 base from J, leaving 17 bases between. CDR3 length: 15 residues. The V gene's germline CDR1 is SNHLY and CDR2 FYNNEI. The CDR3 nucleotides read TGTGCCATGACCCCGGGACACTTAAGCAATCAGCCCCAGCATTTT. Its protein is CAMTPGHLSNQPQHF.

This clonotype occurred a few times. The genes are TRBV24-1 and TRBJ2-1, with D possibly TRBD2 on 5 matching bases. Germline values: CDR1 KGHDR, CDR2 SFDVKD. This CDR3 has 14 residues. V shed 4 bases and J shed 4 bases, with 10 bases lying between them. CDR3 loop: CATSEGRGYNEQFF. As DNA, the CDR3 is TGTGCCACCAGTGAGGGCCGGGGATACAATGAGCAGTTCTTC.

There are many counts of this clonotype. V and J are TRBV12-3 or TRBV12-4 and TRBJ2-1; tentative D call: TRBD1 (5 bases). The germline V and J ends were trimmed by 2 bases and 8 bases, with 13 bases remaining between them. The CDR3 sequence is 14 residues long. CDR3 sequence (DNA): TGTGCCAGCAGTTTAAACAGGAGAGACCATGAGCAGTTCTTC. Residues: CASSLNRRDHEQFF.